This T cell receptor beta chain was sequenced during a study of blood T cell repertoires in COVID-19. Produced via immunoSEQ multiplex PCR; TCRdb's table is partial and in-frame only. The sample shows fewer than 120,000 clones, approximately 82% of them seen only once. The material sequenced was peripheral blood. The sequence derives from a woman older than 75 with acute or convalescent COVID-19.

CDR3 sequence: CASSDDRINQPQHF. The CDR3 DNA sequence: TGTGCCAGCAGTGACGACAGGATCAATCAGCCCCAGCATTTT. The chain combines TRBV2 with TRBJ1-5; D perhaps matches TRBD1 (6 bases). Trimming pared 3 bases from V and 3 bases from J, leaving 9 bases between. This CDR3 region has 14 residues. CDR1 is SNHLY and CDR2 is FYNNEI in the germline V gene.